The next 17 T cell receptor beta chains were all read from a single sample in a study of OX40 agonist ivuxolimab in advanced cancers. The protocol was immunoSEQ multiplex PCR, while the TCRdb copy is restricted to in-frame clones and leaves out a portion. The sample holds approximately 54,000 clones; approximately 90% are singletons and the top ten take around 9.3%. This material consisted of CD4+ or CD8+ T cells sorted from blood, taken in a trial of the OX40 agonist ivuxolimab. Receptors were obtained from an adult with an advanced solid tumor such as melanoma, head and neck, liver or kidney cancer.

This chain connects TRBV9 to TRBJ2-5, with TRBD1 identical over 9 bases. Trimming cost V 7 bases and J 0 bases; bases outside gene matches: 4. The CDR3 has 14 residues. Per germline, CDR1 SGDLS and CDR2 YYNGEE. CDR3 DNA: TGTGCCAGCGGGGGGACAGGGCACCAAGAGACCCAGTACTTC. Its protein product is CASGGTGHQETQYF. The complete variable domain, with remaining parts taken from reference TRBV9 and TRBJ2-5, reads DSGVTQTPKHLITATGQRVTLRCSPRSGDLSVYWYQQSLDQGLQFLIQYYNGEERAKGNILERFSAQQFPDLHSELNLSSLELGDSALYFCASGGTGHQETQYFGPGTRLLVL.

This rearrangement joins TRBV7-6 to TRBJ1-1; unclear D gene. CDR3 length: 13 amino acids. V lost 7 bases, J lost 1 base, and 10 bases lay in between. Per the germline V gene, CDR1 is SGHVS and CDR2 is FNYEAQ. The CDR3 here is CASIPGENTEAFF. Written as DNA, the CDR3 is TGTGCCAGCATTCCCGGGGAGAACACTGAAGCTTTCTTT.

The chain has TRBV7-3 and TRBJ1-6; maybe TRBD1 (5 bases). Trimming removed 1 base from V and 7 bases from J, with 11 bases in between. CDR1 SGHTA and CDR2 FQGTGA come from the germline V gene. The CDR3 is 15 residues long. CDR3: CASSLMGRGNSPLHF. The CDR3 coding sequence is TGTGCCAGCAGCTTAATGGGTCGGGGGAATTCACCCCTCCACTTT. Full variable domain (outside the CDR3, taken from reference TRBV7-3 and TRBJ1-6): GAGVSQTPSNKVTEKGKYVELRCDPISGHTALYWYRQSLGQGPEFLIYFQGTGAADDSGLPNDRFFAVRPEGSVSTLKIQRTERGDSAVYLCASSLMGRGNSPLHFGNGTRLTVT.

The chain carries TRBV29-1 and TRBJ1-1; a weak D match, TRBD1 (5 bases). The CDR3 runs 19 residues. Germline-derived CDR1 and CDR2 are SQVTM and ANQGSEA. Trimming shortened V by 7 bases and J by 1 base, and 31 bases separated the two germline ends. The DNA of the CDR3 is TGCAGCGGTCAGCGGGACCCATATGTTCTAGGGGAAGAGAACACTGAAGCTTTCTTT. Residues: CSGQRDPYVLGEENTEAFF.

This clone came up once. Relative to the germline gene, one junction end is altered; a read error may explain this. This chain links TRBV6-5 with TRBJ1-2; D gene ambiguous. CDR1 and CDR2 (germline): MNHEY, SVGAGI. This CDR3 contains 14 residues. The chain's CDR3 is CASSYSSGGYGHTF. The CDR3 coding sequence is TGTGCCAGCAGTTACTCGAGTGGAGGCTATGGCCACACCTTC.

The chain is built from TRBV4-3 and TRBJ1-1, with D possibly matching TRBD1 (5 bases). The V gene lost 0 bases and the J gene lost 2 bases, with 10 bases spanning the gap. Germline CDR1 and CDR2: LGHNA and YSLEER. This CDR3 spans 15 amino acids. CDR3 nucleotide sequence: TGCGCCAGCAGCCAAGAGGCGTGGGGCAACACTGAAGCTTTCTTT. It yields the protein CASSQEAWGNTEAFF.

The chain employs TRBV7-9 and TRBJ1-2; possible D gene TRBD1, 5 bases. Trimming pared 4 bases from V and 2 bases from J, leaving 14 bases between. There are 15 residues in the CDR3. Germline lookup yields CDR1 SEHNR and CDR2 FQNEAQ (reference sequence). CDR3 nucleotides: TGTGCCAGCAGCTCCCGGGACGTCGGAAACTATGGCTACACCTTC. Protein: CASSSRDVGNYGYTF.

V is TRBV9 and J is TRBJ1-3, with 7 bases fitting TRBD1. CDR1 is SGDLS and CDR2 is YYNGEE in the germline V gene. The trim removed 3 bases at V and 0 bases at J, leaving 6 bases unmatched. The CDR3 consists of 16 residues. In DNA form, the CDR3 reads TGTGCCAGCAGCGCCCGGGGACAGTACTCTGGAAACACCATATATTTT. Protein product: CASSARGQYSGNTIYF.

The chain has TRBV11-2 and TRBJ1-1, with D unresolved. CDR1 and CDR2 (germline): SGHAT, FQNNGV. Between the trimmed V and J ends, which lost 6 bases and 0 bases, there was a span of 8 bases. The CDR3 length is 13 residues. The DNA for the CDR3 is TGTGCCAGCAGTCCTCAGGTGAACACTGAAGCTTTCTTT. It yields the protein CASSPQVNTEAFF.

The chain joins TRBV27 to TRBJ2-1; a weak D match, TRBD2 (5 bases). V was trimmed by 6 bases and J by 4 bases, leaving 13 bases between them. The CDR3 is 14 residues long. Germline lookup yields CDR1 MNHEY and CDR2 SMNVEV (reference sequence). The CDR3 sequence is CASRLGLSYNEQFF. In nucleotides, the CDR3 is TGTGCCAGCAGGCTCGGACTCTCATACAATGAGCAGTTCTTC.

This chain connects TRBV9 to TRBJ1-1; D call uncertain. Germline CDR1 reads SGDLS; CDR2 reads YYNGEE. The CDR3 extends over 14 amino acids. The V and J ends lost 4 bases and 3 bases respectively, with 13 bases between them. The CDR3 DNA is TGTGCCAGCAGCACCACGTATGTGGACACTGAAGCTTTCTTT. It encodes CASSTTYVDTEAFF.

The count of this clone is one. The chain links TRBV11-2 to TRBJ2-7; D unresolved. V was pared by 3 bases and J by 6 bases, with 6 bases between. CDR3 length: 11 amino acids. CDR1 is SGHAT and CDR2 is FQNNGV in the germline V gene. DNA for the CDR3: TGTGCCAGCAGCTTGGTATCCGAGCAGTACTTC. This translates into CASSLVSEQYF.

The chain has TRBV27 and TRBJ2-7; TRBD1 matches 12 bases. Germline CDR1 and CDR2: MNHEY and SMNVEV (reference sequence). CDR3 size: 14 residues. V was pared by 5 bases and J by 7 bases, with 6 bases of the junction left unmatched. CDR3 nucleotide sequence: TGTGCCAGCAGTACGGGACAGGGGGCTCGTGAGCAGTACTTC. The encoded protein is CASSTGQGAREQYF.

This clone came up once. This chain links TRBV6-1 with TRBJ1-1, with a weak D call TRBD1 (6 bases). V was shortened by 0 bases and J by 4 bases, with 6 bases between the two germline ends. CDR1 is MNHNS, CDR2 SASEGT, per germline. The CDR3 runs to 13 residues. The DNA for the CDR3 is TGTGCCAGCAGTGAAGCAGGGGGCACTGAAGCTTTCTTT. Translation: CASSEAGGTEAFF.

This rearrangement joins TRBV6-5 to TRBJ1-6; tentatively, D is TRBD1 (6 bases). The CDR3 sequence is 16 residues long. Germline CDR1 and CDR2: MNHEY and SVGAGI. Trimming took 0 bases from V and 9 from J, leaving 15 bases between them. The CDR3 loop is CASSYSIPGGISPLHF. The CDR3 DNA is TGTGCCAGCAGTTACTCTATCCCCGGGGGCATTTCACCCCTCCACTTT.

V is TRBV5-6 and J is TRBJ2-7; D may correspond to TRBD1 or TRBD2 (5 bases each). CDR1 is SGHDT, CDR2 YYEEEE, per germline. V gave up 2 bases and J gave up 1 base, with 10 bases separating them. The CDR3 covers 14 residues. The CDR3 DNA reads as TGTGCCAGCAGCTTTTCCTGGGGGTCCTACGAGCAGTACTTC. The encoded protein is CASSFSWGSYEQYF. Based on the CDR3 plus reference TRBV5-6 and TRBJ2-7, the full variable domain is DAGVTQSPTHLIKTRGQQVTLRCSPKSGHDTVSWYQQALGQGPQFIFQYYEEEERQRGNFPDRFSGHQFPNYSSELNVNALLLGDSALYLCASSFSWGSYEQYFGPGTRLTVT.

The chain combines TRBV11-1 with TRBJ2-5, with 7 bases lining up with TRBD2. V shed 3 bases, J shed 4 bases, and the junction held 8 bases outside the gene matches. The germline V gene has CDR1 SGHAT and CDR2 FQDESV (reference sequence). CDR3 length: 15 amino acids. In nucleotides, the CDR3 is TGTGCCAGCAGCTTTCCCTCGGGAGGCACAGAGACCCAGTACTTC. This sequence encodes CASSFPSGGTETQYF. Combining the CDR3 with reference TRBV11-1 and TRBJ2-5 gives the whole variable domain EAEVAQSPRYKITEKSQAVAFWCDPISGHATLYWYRQILGQGPELLVQFQDESVVDDSQLPKDRFSAERLKGVDSTLKIQPAELGDSAMYLCASSFPSGGTETQYFGPGTRLLVL.